The subject of this entry is one TCR beta chain. It lacks a known antigen. Within one base of it there is no much larger clone, and no base qualities were kept. Reading the germline V gene (reference sequence) gives CDR1 MNHEY and CDR2 SMNVEV. Ends trimmed: V by 5 bases, J by 0 bases; bases unmatched to a gene: 6. Measured from the cysteine to the phenylalanine, the CDR3 is 16 residues long. Here the CDR3 DNA is all that survives: 48 bases in frame from base 1. In total, roughly 670 healthy bone marrow donors made up the cohort. Cohort members were all nominally healthy when sampled, although unrecorded immune exposures were likely present. The donor tested CMV seropositive, placing the donor among the 250 to 300 seropositive members of the cohort. A peripheral blood sample was provided by each donor, and peripheral blood mononuclear cells were used for TCR beta sequencing. The Qiagen DNeasy Blood Extraction Kit was used to extract genomic DNA from the blood cell samples.

This record belongs to a study of cytomegalovirus exposure and HLA in healthy donors listed by TCRdb under 2017. General notes on the study: In an earlier analysis of 550 to 750 of the donors, around 290 Gb of sequence data and approximately 120 million unique TCR beta sequences from about 190 million T cells were reported. About 330 gigabases of sequencing data and approximately 91 million unique TCR sequences made up an early release that covered about 640 HLA-typed donors. In a later genetic analysis, genome-wide SNP genotypes for about 65% of the 666 donors were used, and that subset was treated as a discovery cohort. The number of typed donors differed by locus: about 629-630 for A, B, C, DRB1 and DQB1; some 500 for DQA1; fewer than 610 for DPA1; and approximately 450 for DPB1. Because of strong linkage in the cohort, roughly five DR-DQ haplotypes were treated as single units for association and clustering. In a later analysis, previously published TCR beta repertoires from fewer than 750 donors were re-analyzed and high-resolution HLA genotyping was added so that TCR occurrence patterns could be studied. To predict cytomegalovirus infection status, the study combined high-throughput TCR immunosequencing, statistical association of individual TCRs with disease status, and machine learning. Rather than drawing on any new phenotypic data, the later analysis identified candidate immune exposures from TCR beta sequences and the way those sequences occurred across donors. All discovery cohort repertoires had been generated using a single sequencing platform. A separate validation cohort of roughly 110 different subjects was used in addition to the approximately 700-subject first cohort. The study profiled the T cell repertoires of more than 500 subjects by immunosequencing and related them to cytomegalovirus serostatus. To decide whether each TCR beta V gene segment behaved as functional or pseudogenic, an earlier analysis of some 600 of the donors relied on high-throughput TCR beta sequencing. The study aimed to test whether cataloging public T cell receptors could reveal signatures of past pathogen exposure. Of the roughly 400 genotyped donors, roughly 85% fell in the genetic ancestry cluster associated with self-reported Caucasian donors. HLA typing covered class I and class II loci at four-digit resolution. Among 300 to 500 genotyped donors of the cohort, an average of roughly 230,000 unique TCR beta nucleotide sequences was sequenced per donor, of which about 19% were non-productive. Donor age, sex, ethnicity and CMV serostatus were compiled alongside the repertoire data.

The library was prepared using the immunoSEQ multiplex PCR assay. A mixture of 60 forward primers for TCR Vbeta segments and 13 reverse primers for TCR Jbeta segments was used in the multiplex PCR. The CDR3 region of rearranged TCR beta genes was amplified from genomic DNA with a multiplex PCR assay. On the Illumina HiSeq System, the amplified TCR beta libraries were sequenced as 87-base-pair reads. As for how the authors treated the data: Across the 640 or so repertoires, a later analysis counted tens of millions of unique TCR beta chains, 8.5 million to 12 million of which were shared by at least two donors. A nearest-neighbor algorithm error-corrected the raw reads and collapsed the reads into unique sequences, merging closely related sequences to remove PCR and sequencing errors. CDR3 sequences were aligned to IMGT reference sequences to assign V, D and J gene segments. For a sequence to be retained, a match of at least six nucleotides was required to both a V gene segment and a J gene segment. A rearrangement counted as productive if the CDR3 had no stop codons and remained in frame with V and J, and every other rearrangement counted as non-productive. CDR3 was defined by IMGT convention, running from the second conserved V-encoded cysteine to the conserved J-encoded phenylalanine. The earlier analysis of about 610 of the donors excluded sequences that lacked an unambiguous match to a single V gene segment. An earlier analysis of 500 to 700 of the donors classified V segments as functional when productive rearrangements were above 56.7% and as segregating when the standard deviation between donors was above 5%. A statistical classification framework was developed to diagnose cytomegalovirus status using the catalog of TCR beta chain sequences. In a later analysis, V and J genes were assigned by comparing TCR nucleotide sequences against IMGT/GENE-DB human TR gene sequences. The TCRdist pipeline was used in a later analysis to assign CDR3 sequences and most-parsimonious VDJ recombination scenarios. In a later analysis, each TCR beta chain was defined by its CDR3 amino acid sequence together with its V-gene family, and reads lacking a unique V-gene family were excluded. As a way to deal with suspected cross-contamination and a sequencing artifact, a later analysis dropped more than 500 nucleotide sequences that were highly shared and had low generation probability. A later analysis calculated a clonal expansion index for each public chain from normalized within-repertoire ranks of inferred template counts. Generation probabilities in a later analysis came from a VDJ recombination model fitted to out-of-frame rearrangements, and those results were checked against IGoR. In a later analysis, hypergeometric tests were used to score TCR-TCR, TCR-HLA and TCR-CMV co-occurrence, with a repertoire-size bias correction applied to TCR pairs. False discovery rates were estimated in a later analysis by permuting HLA or CMV assignments 20 times. In a later analysis, co-occurring TCRs were grouped using DBSCAN, with TCRdist sequence similarity added in when clustering inside HLA-allele-positive subsets. Repertoires with fewer than 30,000 or more than 120,000 public chains were left out of co-occurrence clustering, as were five repertoires with anomalous nucleotide sharing. The table comes from immuneACCESS by way of TCRdb, which keeps in-frame sequences with V and J called. Part of the clones is missing from these tables; in studies checked, under half for an unresolved V gene and the rest for unknown reasons. For V, J and clone size, that table is used; D and trimming come from the DNA. Recorded for this sample are around 100,000 clones; approximately 82% of them occurred a single time. Of the sample, 22% is held by the ten largest clones.

The research as a whole found: Only TCR beta chains were sequenced in this cohort, and the absence of alpha or paired-chain data limited detectable features. A cluster of highly shared sequence variants was judged likely to be a technical artifact of the sequencing pipeline. Immune exposure information for the cohort was limited to CMV serostatus. Some IMGT-functional V segments, including TRBV6-2 and TRBV6-3, could not be distinguished by the 87-base-pair reads and were therefore excluded. In an earlier analysis of 587 of the donors, most TCR beta V segments appeared in productive rearrangements about 90% or about 30% of the time, broadly matching IMGT annotations. The study gave a list of about 170 TCR beta chains associated with cytomegalovirus. According to a later genetic analysis, donors in an Asian-associated ancestry cluster had fewer N-insertions in productive TCRs than the approximately 710-donor mean. When HLA alleles, especially DR and DQ, strongly co-occurred, TCR associations were difficult to assign to individual alleles. The authors suggested that the approach could potentially be extended to other disease states and immunological phenotypes. In a later analysis, several top co-occurrence clusters were reported to appear linked to parvovirus B19, influenza, CMV and Epstein-Barr virus. Because some donors lacked HLA typing at each locus, the association tests relied only on the typed subset. Most TCR sequences were seen in very few donors, while some public TCRs were found in many individuals. In vitro tests confirmed that a few of the cytomegalovirus-associated TCR beta chains recognize cytomegalovirus antigens. A later analysis found that TCR association rates varied across HLA loci, with DRB1 alleles showing the most associated TCRs and HLA-C alleles the fewest. A further reported finding was that TCR beta sequences accurately predicted the HLA-A and HLA-B alleles for most subjects in the first cohort. The presence/absence analyses assumed that sequencing depth was roughly uniform across donors, and that assumption may not be true. Compared with equally common non-associated chains, HLA-associated TCR beta chains in a later analysis were more clonally expanded and had lower generation probabilities. Most CMV-associated TCR beta chains appeared to be HLA-restricted in a later analysis, and the HLA associations seemed to be driven largely by CMV exposure. In both the original and validation cohorts, the classifier was reported to diagnose cytomegalovirus status with high specificity and sensitivity. Linkage disequilibrium might explain the correlated functional status among segregating V segments, but an unknown experimental factor could not be excluded. In a later genetic analysis, a missense DCLRE1C variant was associated with V-gene and J-gene trimming of TCR beta chains, and the association was replicated in an independent cohort. Because counts were too low, some 17 rarely observed V segments, including chromosome 9 orphons, were left out of the earlier analysis of about 620 of the donors. In a later analysis, around 17,000 TCR beta sequences were associated with specific HLA alleles at a false discovery rate of 0.05.

The sequenced material came from PBMCs. The V and J genes are TRBV27 and TRBJ2-1; 8 bases in the junction line up with TRBD1. This receptor was taken from a man between 25 and 39 years old in good health and CMV-seropositive. Read as DNA, the sequence is TGTGCCAGCAGTCCCACAGGGGGTTACTCCTACAATGAGCAGTTCTTC. It codes for CASSPTGGYSYNEQFF.